This T cell receptor beta chain was documented in a study of T cells in Graves' hyperthyroidism and ophthalmopathy. Amplified regions were TCR beta CDR3 sequences from RNA transcripts. An initial round of RT-PCR targeting the TCR CDR3 relied on the HTBI primer set. TCRdb itself ran the multiplex PCR reads through MiXCR, one entry per CDR3 protein. The profile shows 250,000 or so distinct CDR3 sequences, 16% of them singletons. This clonotype showed up just a few times. CDR1 MNHEY and CDR2 SMNVEV come from the germline V gene (reference sequence). There are 13 residues in the CDR3. Losses at the gene ends were 2 bases for V and 7 bases for J; bases not matched to a gene: 4.

This TCR was recovered from a woman younger than 30 with Graves' ophthalmopathy. Sequenced input: blood. V and J are TRBV27 and TRBJ1-1, with TRBD1 matching over 7 bases. The CDR3 region has the DNA TGTGCCAGCAGTTTAACCAGGACAGGTGAAGCTTTCTTT. As protein: CASSLTRTGEAFF.